This TCR beta chain is from a study of T-cell memory formation after mild COVID-19 listed by TCRdb under 2021. For the wider study: Most TCR sequence clusters were specific to one of the two donors. In a couple of donors, T-cell clones that expanded and contracted after mild COVID-19 were followed by sequencing TCRalpha and TCRbeta repertoires longitudinally. Two young, previously healthy adult volunteers made up the cohort, one male and one female. Points the paper makes about the study in general: The study included only a couple of mild cases, and larger cohorts that include severe cases with pre-infection samples were judged to be necessary. Clones that contracted from day 15 to 85 showed balanced CD4/CD8 phenotypes, whereas a second wave of clones that expanded from day 15 to 37 leaned towards CD4+. The detection of some responding clones in pre-infection memory suggests that pre-existing cross-reactive memory T cells joined the SARS-CoV-2 response. SARS-CoV-2 specificity of the second-wave clones peaking on day 37 was not confirmed. Contracting CD4+ clones were located mainly in the CM and EM memory subsets, whereas CD8+ clones were found to be enriched in EMRA.

Concerning this clonotype: Its antigen specificity is not known. Base quality data are lacking; no much larger clone is found one base away.

Sequencer: Illumina NovaSeq 6000. TCRalpha and TCRbeta cDNA libraries were built by 5'RACE with constant-segment primers, adding sample barcodes and unique molecular identifiers. RNA was extracted from every sample with Trizol reagent. Amplification of the libraries took two PCR steps, and the second step added a second sample barcode plus Illumina TruSeq adapters. The libraries were sequenced on an Illumina NovaSeq using 2 x 150 bp paired-end reads. Regarding the original processing steps: Demultiplexing of reads and collapsing into UMI-guided consensus sequences were performed with migec v1.2.7. Using mixcr v2.1.11, the UMI consensuses were aligned to TRA and TRB V and J templates and assembled into clonotypes. A clonotype was counted as expanded or contracted only if both edgeR and NoisET called the change significant, with noise models trained on biological replicates. edgeR calls used a false discovery rate-adjusted p below 0.01 and a log2 fold-change threshold of 1. As an exploratory analysis of dynamics, max-normalized trajectories of the 1000 most abundant clonotypes were examined with PCA combined with hierarchical clustering. Each responding clone was given a CD4 or CD8 phenotype based on the CD4+ and CD8+ repertoires, which had been sequenced separately. Starting from the raw public reads, TCRdb applied fastp trimming at Q25, assembled clones with MiXCR and retained in-frame beta chains. All rows with the same CDR3 protein become a single entry with the most common DNA and genes. These V and J calls derive from TCRdb rather than the authors' analysis. Recorded for this sample are around 300,000 distinct CDR3 sequences; 14% of them occurred a single time. The leading ten clones occupy roughly 23% of the sample.

The CDR3, from cysteine to phenylalanine, totals 12 residues. Only the CDR3 portion is preserved as DNA: 36 bases, with reading frame beginning at the first base. Via the germline V gene, CDR1 is SQVTM and CDR2 ANQGSEA. The V end loses 4 bases and the J end loses 5 bases, and a stretch of 12 bases separates them. PBMCs were isolated by Ficoll-Paque density gradient centrifugation. Here the chain combines TRBV29-1 and TRBJ2-7; the D region possibly corresponds to TRBD1 (6 bases align). The TCR originated in a man younger than 35 who had mild COVID-19 (a few samples of this study predate the infection). The sample titles of this study are shuffled in the database, so cell type and time point are left out; the donor was told from shared clones. Sequences were obtained from PBMCs or a T cell subset sorted from them (not recorded which). The CDR3: CSVVVRGHEQYF. In nucleotide form, the sequence is TGCAGCGTTGTAGTCAGGGGCCACGAGCAGTACTTC.